A selection of T cell receptor beta chains follows, all from one sample in a study of blood T cell repertoires in COVID-19. The assay was immunoSEQ multiplex PCR, and TCRdb's table has in-frame clones only and misses some. The sample contains roughly 150,000 clones, more than 85% of which appear only once. Sequenced sample: peripheral blood. The receptor set was obtained from a woman in her sixties or seventies with acute or convalescent COVID-19. Each CDR3 is given with its conserved first and last residue. The D gene is left open where the match is weak. Clone size is not always given. Where it is, it says once, few, many or a class for expanded clones.

>few|15|TRBV14|TRBJ1-2|TRBD1
CASSPPGQELYGYTF
TGTGCCAGCAGCCCTCCGGGACAGGAGCTCTATGGCTACACCTTC
>.|13|TRBV11-1|TRBJ1-2|.
CASSARAGHGYTF
TGTGCCAGCAGCGCACGGGCGGGCCATGGCTACACCTTC
>.|16|TRBV25-1|TRBJ1-4|TRBD1
CASSGKGQGAIEKLFF
TGTGCCAGCAGTGGGAAAGGACAGGGGGCGATTGAAAAACTGTTTTTT
>.|14|TRBV28|TRBJ1-1|TRBD1
CASREQGANTEAFF
TGTGCCAGCAGGGAACAGGGGGCGAACACTGAAGCTTTCTTT
>.|15|TRBV4-1|TRBJ1-4|.
CASSQDSQLNEKLFF
TGCGCCAGCAGCCAAGATTCACAGCTTAATGAAAAACTGTTTTTT
>.|14|TRBV6-2/TRBV6-3|TRBJ1-5|TRBD1
CASSARTGVQPQHF
TGTGCCAGCAGTGCCCGGACAGGGGTTCAGCCCCAGCATTTT
>.|18|TRBV18|TRBJ2-6|.
CASSPFWTDNYGANVLTF
TGTGCCAGCTCACCATTTTGGACAGACAACTATGGGGCCAACGTCCTGACTTTC
>.|13|TRBV3-1/TRBV3-2|TRBJ2-2|.
CASSLQGTGELFF
TGTGCCAGCAGCCTTCAGGGTACCGGGGAGCTGTTTTTT
>few|15|TRBV18|TRBJ1-3|.
CASSPYRGSGNTIYF
TGTGCCAGCTCACCATATAGGGGCTCTGGAAACACCATATATTTT
>few|16|TRBV28|TRBJ1-6|.
CASSSLRSIYNSPLHF
TGTGCCAGCAGCTCCCTGCGGTCTATTTATAATTCACCCCTCCACTTT
>.|14|TRBV19|TRBJ2-7|TRBD1
CASSQGTGVNEQYF
TGTGCCAGTAGTCAGGGGACAGGAGTAAACGAGCAGTACTTC
>.|17|TRBV7-6|TRBJ2-1|TRBD2
CASSHWTSGGASHEQFF
TGTGCCAGCAGCCATTGGACTAGCGGGGGGGCCTCCCATGAGCAGTTCTTC
>.|16|TRBV2|TRBJ2-1|.
CASSGKLPSSYNEQFF
TGTGCCAGCAGTGGAAAGCTCCCGAGCTCCTACAATGAGCAGTTCTTC
>.|14|TRBV18|TRBJ1-2|.
CASSSTTTGDGYTF
TGTGCCAGCTCATCTACCACAACCGGGGATGGCTACACCTTC
>.|16|TRBV15|TRBJ1-1|.
CATSRGSYRANTEAFF
TGTGCCACCAGCAGAGGGTCGTACAGGGCGAACACTGAAGCTTTCTTT
>.|12|TRBV27|TRBJ1-6|.
CASTTENSPLHF
TGTGCCAGCACTACAGAGAATTCACCCCTCCACTTT
>.|18|TRBV18|TRBJ1-5|.
CASSPPGQTSYSNQPQHF
TGTGCCAGCTCACCACCGGGGCAGACGTCCTATAGCAATCAGCCCCAGCATTTT
>once|14|TRBV25-1|TRBJ1-3|.
CASSDYSSGNTIYF
TGTGCCAGCAGTGACTACAGCTCTGGAAACACCATATATTTT
>few|14|TRBV7-8|TRBJ1-2|TRBD1
CASSSTGGVYGYTF
TGTGCCAGCAGCTCCACAGGGGGGGTTTATGGCTACACCTTC
>few|15|TRBV7-8|TRBJ1-1|TRBD1
CASSMQGAWNTEAFF
TGTGCCAGCAGCATGCAGGGGGCCTGGAACACTGAAGCTTTCTTT
>.|12|TRBV2|TRBJ1-6|TRBD1
CASVTGTSPLHF
TGTGCCAGCGTGACAGGGACTTCACCCCTCCACTTT
>.|12|TRBV5-1|TRBJ2-5|.
CASSLSLETQYF
TGCGCCAGCAGTCTTAGCCTGGAGACCCAGTACTTC
>.|16|TRBV7-7|TRBJ2-5|TRBD1
CASSPSGTAGQETQYF
TGTGCTAGCAGCCCGAGTGGGACAGCCGGTCAAGAGACCCAGTACTTC
>.|13|TRBV3-1/TRBV3-2|TRBJ1-6|.
CASSQDRGANIHF
TGTGCCAGCAGCCAAGATCGGGGGGCGAATATCCACTTT
>.|16|TRBV10-3|TRBJ2-5|.
CAIRASGSHEAKTQYF
TGTGCCATCAGGGCTTCCGGGTCTCACGAGGCTAAGACCCAGTACTTC
>.|13|TRBV12-3/TRBV12-4|TRBJ1-3|.
CASSYRGGNTIYF
TGTGCCAGCAGTTACCGGGGGGGAAACACCATATATTTT
>.|13|TRBV12-3/TRBV12-4|TRBJ1-2|TRBD1
CASSSDRTHGYTF
TGTGCCAGCAGCTCGGACAGGACCCATGGCTACACCTTC
>once|15|TRBV5-1|TRBJ1-6|.
CASSLQTGYNSPLHF
TGCGCCAGCAGCTTGCAGACAGGCTATAATTCACCCCTCCACTTT
>.|12|TRBV12-3/TRBV12-4|TRBJ1-1|TRBD1
CASTTGVTEAFF
TGTGCCAGCACTACAGGGGTCACTGAAGCTTTCTTT
>.|14|TRBV13|TRBJ2-2|TRBD2
CASSYRTSSGELFF
TGTGCCAGCAGCTACCGGACTAGCTCCGGGGAGCTGTTTTTT
>.|15|TRBV5-1|TRBJ2-5|.
CASSLEGNSQETQYF
TGCGCCAGCAGCTTGGAGGGGAACTCACAAGAGACCCAGTACTTC
>.|13|TRBV6-5|TRBJ1-1|.
CASSYKQNTEAFF
TGTGCCAGCAGTTACAAGCAGAACACTGAAGCTTTCTTT
>.|14|TRBV2|TRBJ1-2|.
CASSEQGSNYGYTF
TGTGCCAGCAGTGAACAGGGGTCTAACTATGGCTACACCTTC
>.|14|TRBV28|TRBJ1-2|TRBD1
CASSLHDRGLGYTF
TGTGCCAGCAGTTTACACGACAGGGGGCTTGGCTACACCTTC
>few|14|TRBV11-3|TRBJ2-2|.
CASSLNSLTGELFF
TGTGCCAGCAGCTTAAACAGCCTCACCGGGGAGCTGTTTTTT
>.|17|TRBV6-1|TRBJ1-5|.
CASSGPRGGTSNQPQHF
TGTGCCAGCAGTGGCCCCCGGGGAGGTACTAGCAATCAGCCCCAGCATTTT
>.|15|TRBV7-6|TRBJ1-1|.
CASSLVSGMNTEAFF
TGTGCCAGCAGCTTAGTAAGCGGAATGAACACTGAAGCTTTCTTT
>.|14|TRBV19|TRBJ1-3|TRBD1
CASSTPGQGNTIYF
TGTGCCAGTAGTACCCCGGGACAGGGAAACACCATATATTTT
>.|11|TRBV5-6|TRBJ2-1|.
CASSRYNEQFF
TGTGCCAGCAGCCGTTACAATGAGCAGTTCTTC
>.|15|TRBV7-6|TRBJ2-5|.
CASSPRQFAQETQYF
TGTGCCAGCAGCCCAAGACAATTCGCTCAAGAGACCCAGTACTTC
>.|17|TRBV27|TRBJ2-1|TRBD2
CASTSPGTSGGDNEQFF
TGTGCCAGCACCAGTCCCGGGACTAGCGGGGGGGACAATGAGCAGTTCTTC
>.|14|TRBV7-8|TRBJ1-6|TRBD1
CASSPDRGYSPLHF
TGTGCCAGCAGCCCAGACAGGGGTTACTCACCCCTCCACTTT
>once|14|TRBV27|TRBJ1-4|.
CASSPARVDEKLFF
TGTGCCAGCAGCCCCGCCAGGGTGGATGAAAAACTGTTTTTT
>.|18|TRBV18|TRBJ1-2|.
CASSPPAGGAYSNYGYTF
TGTGCCAGCTCACCACCGGCTGGGGGCGCGTATTCAAACTATGGCTACACCTTC
>.|16|TRBV28|TRBJ1-1|TRBD1
CASRVTGQFMNTEAFF
TGTGCCAGCAGAGTAACGGGACAGTTCATGAACACTGAAGCTTTCTTT
>.|12|TRBV7-9|TRBJ1-5|.
CASSLYNQPQHF
TGTGCCAGCAGCTTATACAATCAGCCCCAGCATTTT
>.|14|TRBV29-1|TRBJ1-3|.
CSASAQGFGNTIYF
TGCAGCGCTAGTGCGCAGGGGTTCGGAAACACCATATATTTT
>.|17|TRBV3-1/TRBV3-2|TRBJ1-5|.
CASSQYPGGGLNQPQHF
TGTGCCAGCAGCCAATACCCGGGGGGGGGACTCAATCAGCCCCAGCATTTT
>.|15|TRBV5-6|TRBJ1-6|.
CASSLRDLGDSPLHF
TGTGCCAGCAGCTTGAGGGATTTAGGGGATTCACCCCTCCACTTT
>.|16|TRBV3-1/TRBV3-2|TRBJ1-2|TRBD1
CASSQDLGNRGGGYTF
TGTGCCAGCAGCCAAGATCTTGGGAACAGGGGAGGCGGCTACACCTTC
>.|15|TRBV7-9|TRBJ2-3|TRBD2
CASSPPAGGTDTQYF
TGTGCCAGCAGCCCCCCAGCGGGGGGCACAGATACGCAGTATTTT
>.|12|TRBV30|TRBJ1-2|.
CAAKGPSYGYTF
TGTGCCGCGAAGGGGCCGAGCTATGGCTACACCTTC
>.|14|TRBV27|TRBJ1-1|.
CASRPPTVNTEAFF
TGTGCCAGCAGACCACCGACAGTGAACACTGAAGCTTTCTTT